The source of this TCR beta chain is a study of blood T cell repertoires in COVID-19 (dated by TCRdb to between 2020 and 2021). A note on the overall study: The collaborator samples originated in the United States, Italy and Spain and spanned the acute and convalescent phases of COVID-19. The material from the prospective study consisted of cDNA or gDNA derived from T cells, B-cell-depleted T cells, or PBMCs. Where available, HLA class I and class II types were obtained from metadata supplied by the sample provider rather than from assay-based typing. Samples were obtained from the ongoing ImmuneRACE study (first 160 participants) and from about 1,300 subjects provided by 6 global collaborators. The repertoires were released in a freely available public database meant as a resource for research on the immune response to SARS-CoV-2. The sample metadata nearly always contained a de-identified subject ID, COVID-19 status, age in years and sex. Subjects who had been exposed to COVID-19, were actively infected with it, or had recovered from it provided the deeply sampled blood TCRbeta repertoires that made up the dataset. What the work shows at the level of the full study, not this receptor alone: How much clinical and demographic metadata was included differed by source and by participant, and the metadata was provided uncurated.

V sheds 6 bases and J sheds 6 bases, leaving 20 bases between their ends. Reading the germline V gene gives CDR1 MNHEY and CDR2 SVGAGI. Reading from cysteine to phenylalanine, the CDR3 counts 15 amino acids. Only the CDR3 portion is preserved as DNA: 45 bases, with reading frame beginning at the first base. Collaborating institutions collected whole blood in K2EDTA tubes following their own protocols. For TCRbeta analysis, collaborators shipped samples in one of three forms: frozen whole blood, isolated PBMCs, or DNA extracted from either of those sample types. TCRbeta CDR3 regions were amplified from genomic DNA using the immunoSEQ Assay, a bias-controlled multiplex PCR. In the original analysis: The number of nucleated cells in each sample was estimated by amplification of reference gene primers within the assay. To quantify the absolute abundance of each unique TCRbeta CDR3 rearrangement, sequence reads were collapsed and filtered. For each sample, productive Simpson clonality was calculated by taking the square root of Simpson's diversity index across productive rearrangements. As stored in TCRdb, this immuneACCESS dataset retains in-frame rearrangements with V and J assigned. A fraction of the clones does not appear; measured against another copy, unresolved V genes explain less than half of the discrepancy, and the remainder lacks a known reason. The V and J calls and clone size are taken from that table; D and trimming were inferred from the DNA. This sample comprises roughly 70,000 clones, about 91% of them detected only once. 4% to 5% of the sample lies in the top ten.

To note about this clone: Its antigen has not been determined. It has no much larger one-base neighbor in the sample; base qualities were not kept.

The sequence was collected from a woman between 45 and 65 years old with active COVID-19. This chain joins TRBV6-5 to TRBJ1-1; TRBD1 is possibly the D segment (5 matching bases). Material for sequencing was peripheral blood. The DNA sequence is given as TGTGCCAGCAGGCCTCATGGGCAGGGTAGGGCTGAAGCTTTCTTT. The translation is CASRPHGQGRAEAFF.